These T cell receptor beta chains were read from a single sample in a study of shared clonotypes between healthy human individuals. Assay: immunoSEQ multiplex PCR; the TCRdb copy retains only in-frame clones and omits some. This sample yields approximately 1.9 million clones, of which roughly 95% are seen a single time; more than 1.5% belongs to the top ten. The sample taken for sequencing was naive CD8+ T cells from PBMCs. The receptors shown here come from a man aged 18 to 30 in good health. Some clones in this sample may be carry-over from other donors' samples. Both conserved end residues are part of each CDR3. A D gene is named only where the DNA matches it firmly. Some rows mark clone size as missing; the rest say once, few, many or name a class of expanded clone.

clone_size	cdr3_length	v_call	j_call	d_call	cdr3_aa	cdr3_nt
-	13	TRBV29-1	TRBJ1-2	TRBD1	CSGLGGSAGGYTF	TGCAGCGGTTTAGGGGGCAGTGCAGGCGGCTACACCTTC
-	11	TRBV30	TRBJ1-2	-	CAWSSQWGYTF	TGTGCCTGGAGCTCCCAGTGGGGCTACACCTTC
-	15	TRBV5-6	TRBJ2-1	TRBD1	CASSFPGTGRGEQFF	TGTGCCAGCAGCTTCCCCGGGACAGGGCGGGGTGAGCAGTTCTTC
once	15	TRBV7-9	TRBJ2-5	-	CASSHPFLLRETQYF	TGTGCCAGCAGCCACCCTTTTCTGCTCCGGGAGACCCAGTACTTC
-	13	TRBV6-5	TRBJ1-1	-	CASSQGRVAEAFF	TGTGCCAGCAGTCAGGGGAGAGTGGCTGAAGCTTTCTTT
-	15	TRBV2	TRBJ1-5	-	CASSWDLGGNQPQHF	TGTGCCAGCAGTTGGGATCTGGGGGGCAATCAGCCCCAGCATTTT
-	11	TRBV28	TRBJ1-2	-	CATLLGYGYTF	TGTGCCACACTACTGGGCTATGGCTACACCTTC
-	14	TRBV10-3	TRBJ1-1	-	CAISEVGSMDEAFF	TGTGCCATCAGTGAAGTGGGCAGTATGGATGAAGCTTTCTTT
-	17	TRBV2	TRBJ2-7	TRBD2	CASSEGREPSDSYEQYF	TGTGCCAGCAGTGAGGGGCGGGAGCCCTCGGACTCCTACGAGCAGTACTTC
-	13	TRBV28	TRBJ2-2	-	CASSPPAAGELFF	TGTGCCAGCAGTCCCCCGGCCGCGGGAGAGCTGTTTTTT
-	15	TRBV7-8	TRBJ2-4	-	CASSDPGGGKNIQYF	TGTGCCAGCAGCGATCCAGGGGGAGGCAAAAACATTCAGTACTTC
-	11	TRBV27	TRBJ1-2	-	CASSSGGGYTF	TGTGCCAGCAGTTCGGGGGGTGGCTACACCTTC
-	15	TRBV6-5	TRBJ1-1	-	CASSSHRGVNTEAFF	TGTGCCAGCAGTTCCCATCGAGGGGTGAACACTGAAGCTTTCTTT
-	15	TRBV7-8	TRBJ2-1	TRBD2	CASSLWREGPNEQFF	TGTGCCAGCAGCTTGTGGCGGGAGGGCCCCAATGAGCAGTTCTTC
-	15	TRBV19	TRBJ2-7	TRBD2	CASSILAGETYEQYF	TGTGCCAGTAGTATTTTAGCGGGCGAGACCTACGAGCAGTACTTC
-	16	TRBV4-1	TRBJ2-3	-	CASSNEGAGNTYTQYF	TGCGCCAGCAGCAACGAAGGGGCAGGAAACACATATACGCAGTATTTT
once	15	TRBV6-5	TRBJ1-2	-	CASRPEISPNYGYTF	TGTGCCAGCAGACCCGAAATCTCCCCTAACTATGGCTACACCTTC
-	15	TRBV14	TRBJ1-1	-	CASSQERDKNTEAFF	TGTGCCAGCAGCCAAGAGAGAGATAAGAACACTGAAGCTTTCTTT
once	16	TRBV19	TRBJ2-2	-	CASSLIKEVVTGELFF	TGTGCCAGTAGTCTAATCAAGGAGGTAGTCACCGGGGAGCTGTTTTTT
-	14	TRBV28	TRBJ1-1	-	CASSRKQEVTEAFF	TGTGCCAGCAGTCGTAAACAGGAGGTCACTGAAGCTTTCTTT
-	16	TRBV5-1	TRBJ2-5	TRBD2	CASSSPLAGGGETQYF	TGCGCCAGCAGCTCCCCGCTAGCGGGAGGAGGAGAGACCCAGTACTTC
-	13	TRBV11-3	TRBJ1-1	-	CASSLARNTEAFF	TGTGCCAGCAGCTTAGCCAGGAACACTGAAGCTTTCTTT
-	15	TRBV30	TRBJ2-7	-	CAWSVPRVTGYEQYF	TGTGCCTGGAGTGTCCCGAGGGTTACCGGCTACGAGCAGTACTTC
-	20	TRBV27	TRBJ1-4	TRBD1	CASSSLPGTGLNRIGEKLFF	TGTGCCAGCAGTTCCCTCCCTGGGACAGGGCTCAATAGGATAGGCGAAAAACTGTTTTTT
-	13	TRBV2	TRBJ1-3	-	CARKPRTGNTIYF	TGTGCCAGGAAACCGCGAACAGGAAACACCATATATTTT
-	13	TRBV15	TRBJ2-1	-	CATSRRTIDEQFF	TGTGCCACCAGCCGACGGACTATTGATGAGCAGTTCTTC
-	15	TRBV11-2	TRBJ2-1	-	CASSPSGRLPNEQFF	TGTGCCAGCAGCCCCTCCGGGAGACTGCCAAATGAGCAGTTCTTC
once	16	TRBV28	TRBJ2-3	TRBD1	CASSFGGTGWGDTQYF	TGTGCCAGCAGTTTTGGCGGGACAGGGTGGGGAGATACGCAGTATTTT
once	13	TRBV25-1	TRBJ1-2	-	CASSFKGGYGYTF	TGTGCCAGCAGCTTCAAGGGAGGCTATGGCTACACCTTC
-	15	TRBV27	TRBJ2-1	-	CASSFVPGPLNEQFF	TGTGCCAGCAGTTTTGTGCCAGGTCCTCTCAATGAGCAGTTCTTC
-	16	TRBV7-2	TRBJ1-2	-	CASSHFDRLTNYGYTF	TGTGCCAGCAGTCACTTCGACAGGCTTACTAACTATGGCTACACCTTC
-	14	TRBV4-1	TRBJ1-1	-	CASSQAPRAGEAFF	TGCGCCAGCAGCCAAGCCCCCCGGGCAGGGGAAGCTTTCTTT
-	13	TRBV27	TRBJ2-2	-	CASTGRSTGELFF	TGTGCCAGCACTGGGCGATCCACCGGGGAGCTGTTTTTT